The present T cell receptor (beta chain) was sequenced within a study of spatial heterogeneity in lung cancer. Turning to the study itself: Raw sequencing reads included, on average, more than ten appearances of each unique TCR and UMI combination.

Germline V gene lookup returns CDR1 SNHLY and CDR2 FYNNEI. The CDR3 contains 12 residues. Trimming pared 5 bases from V and 5 bases from J, leaving 10 bases between. Time point denoted: sample taken at primary tumor resection. Tumor, nontumor lung or frozen PBMC supplied whole RNA that was sequenced unsorted. The donor group consisted of some 70 patients who had untreated, early-stage non-small cell lung cancer. Overall study results and limits: Blood showed ubiquitous tumor TCRs more often at resection than at routine follow-up.

Single TCR cDNA molecules each had their own unique molecular identifier. Each CDR3 protein gets one entry after TCRdb re-called the 5' RACE reads with MiXCR. The table lists about 85,000 distinct CDR3 sequences, approximately 20% of them singletons. This clonotype has a handful of counts. The antigen remains unidentified. This clonotype was sampled from a male donor with early-stage non-small cell lung cancer. The V call is TRBV2, the J call TRBJ2-7, with D tentatively TRBD1 (5 bases). Sequences were derived from PBMCs, sampled at surgery. The CDR3 DNA reads TGTGCCAGCAGTCCAGGGAAGGACGAGCAGTACTTC. Translating gives CASSPGKDEQYF.